The source of this T cell receptor beta chain is a study of T cell responses to AZD1222 COVID-19 vaccine. Broader study findings: Clonal diversity was possibly underestimated, and the donors were mostly white British, with more females. Spike as a whole was targeted by vaccine-associated CD4 TCRs, dominant at 160-218 and 743-854. Among AZD1222 vaccinees, only 5 to 7 were seropositive at baseline.

Sequenced by immunoSEQ multiplex PCR; TCRdb stores in-frame clones only, minus some. The sample holds about 100,000 clones, 85% to 90% seen once. The CDR3 length is 14 residues. Germline CDR1 and CDR2: MNHEY and SVGEGT. V lost 7 bases and J lost 9; bases outside the gene matches: 4. In the case of this clone: Its antigen is not known.

The chain couples TRBV6-2 or TRBV6-3 to TRBJ1-6, with 12 bases lining up with TRBD1. This receptor was taken from an adult in good health. The sequencing used peripheral blood, collected on day 0 of AZD1222 vaccination. The CDR3 bases are TGTGCCAGCAACCCGGGACAGGGGGCTTCACCCCTCCACTTT. Protein: CASNPGQGASPLHF.